What follows are 17 T cell receptor beta chains derived from one specimen sequenced in a study of OX40 agonist ivuxolimab in advanced cancers. The protocol was immunoSEQ multiplex PCR, while the TCRdb copy is restricted to in-frame clones and leaves out a portion. The table includes tens of thousands of clones, roughly four fifths detected once. Sequences were derived from CD4+ or CD8+ T cells sorted from blood, sampled in a trial of the OX40 agonist ivuxolimab. Source of these receptors: an adult with an advanced solid tumor such as melanoma, head and neck, liver or kidney cancer.

The chain uses TRBV7-9 and TRBJ2-1; D unresolved. This CDR3 spans 17 amino acids. The germline V gene has CDR1 SEHNR and CDR2 FQNEAQ (reference sequence). With 2 bases removed from V and 2 bases from J, the gap between germline ends came to 16 bases. CDR3 sequence (DNA): TGTGCCAGCAGCTTAAATCGGATCAGCTTCACCTACAATGAGCAGTTCTTC. Its protein is CASSLNRISFTYNEQFF.

This chain uses TRBV7-6 with TRBJ1-2, with D unclear. This CDR3 comprises 14 residues. Trimming removed 5 bases at V and 5 bases at J, with 15 bases between. The germline gives CDR1 SGHVS, CDR2 FNYEAQ. The CDR3: CASSLTRNLYGYTF. CDR3 coding DNA: TGTGCCAGCAGCCTTACACGGAACCTTTATGGCTACACCTTC.

This sequence joins TRBV10-3 and TRBJ1-5; D gene unclear. The CDR3 has 15 residues. V dropped 2 bases and J dropped 1 base, with 9 bases sitting between them. Germline loops: CDR1 ENHRY, CDR2 SYGVKD. The CDR3 here is CAISEAKGSNQPQHF. The CDR3 bases are TGTGCCATCAGTGAGGCTAAGGGCAGCAATCAGCCCCAGCATTTT.

The chain employs TRBV6-6 and TRBJ2-3; D is unresolved. Per germline, CDR1 MNHNY and CDR2 SVGAGI (reference sequence). The CDR3 runs 12 residues. The V and J ends lost 1 base and 4 bases respectively, with 3 bases between them. CDR3 in amino acids: CASSYWADTQYF. The CDR3 DNA follows: TGTGCCAGCAGTTACTGGGCAGATACGCAGTATTTT.

In the case of this clone: The junction departs from the called germline gene at one end, perhaps through a read error. The chain has TRBV6-1 and TRBJ2-1, with unresolved D. Germline CDR1 and CDR2: MNHNS and SASEGT. CDR3 length: 15 residues. The CDR3 bases are TGTGCCAGCCTGATCGGCCTTACAATACCCCAATTTTGGGTCTTC. Encoded protein: CASLIGLTIPQFWVF.

The chain is built from TRBV6-5 and TRBJ1-2, with D hard to call. The CDR3 length is 13 residues. Germline values: CDR1 MNHEY, CDR2 SVGAGI. Trimming shortened V by 6 bases and J by 5 bases, and 13 bases separated the two germline ends. CDR3 DNA: TGTGCCAGCAGCCCCCGAGGTTCTTATGGCTACACCTTC. Translated: CASSPRGSYGYTF.

This chain joins TRBV19 and TRBJ1-1; TRBD1 matches 12 bases. V was clipped by 2 bases and J by 1 base; unmatched bases: 5. The CDR3 has 17 residues. Germline-derived CDR1 and CDR2 are LNHDA and SQIVND (reference sequence). The DNA of the CDR3 is TGTGCCAGTAGTATACTCATGGGACAGGGGGCGAACACTGAAGCTTTCTTT. Amino acid sequence: CASSILMGQGANTEAFF.

The J gene is TRBJ2-7, the V gene TRBV7-9, with 7 bases aligning to TRBD1. The junction had 11 bases not matched to a gene; V was cut back by 4 bases and J by 5 bases. The CDR3 consists of 15 residues. Germline-derived CDR1 and CDR2 are SEHNR and FQNEAQ (reference sequence). The CDR3 bases are TGTGCCAGCAGCTCTTACAGGGGAAGCCTGCACGAGCAGTACTTC. Translated, it gives CASSSYRGSLHEQYF.

The chain couples TRBV18 to TRBJ2-2, with 9 positions matching TRBD2. The CDR3 consists of 20 residues. The V gene's germline CDR1 is KGHSH and CDR2 LQKENI. Trimming at V came to 4 bases and at J to 2 bases, leaving 17 bases not matched to a gene. In DNA form, the CDR3 reads TGTGCCAGCTCACGCACCGGGCTAGCGGGACTTTTACCAAACACCGGGGAGCTGTTTTTT. The encoded protein is CASSRTGLAGLLPNTGELFF.

The CDR3 bases are TGTGCCAGCAGCTTAGGGGGGGACACGGCGCAGTATTTT. It codes for CASSLGGDTAQYF. The chain employs TRBV7-3 and TRBJ2-3; perhaps TRBD2 as D (7 bases). V shed 2 bases and J shed 10 bases, with 13 bases lying between them. From germline, CDR1 is SGHTA and CDR2 FQGTGA. This CDR3 region has 13 residues.

This rearrangement joins TRBV5-5 to TRBJ1-1, with D uncertain. With 0 bases removed from V and 1 base from J, the gap between germline ends came to 7 bases. Germline V CDR1 and CDR2: SGHKS, YYEKEE (reference sequence). CDR3 size: 14 residues. CDR3 DNA sequence: TGTGCCAGCAGCTTGGGGTACTCGAACACTGAAGCTTTCTTT. Translated: CASSLGYSNTEAFF.

This chain connects TRBV5-8 to TRBJ1-6, with 8 bases fitting TRBD1. From germline, CDR1 is SGHTS and CDR2 YDEGEE. This CDR3 is 14 amino acids long. Losses at the gene ends were 3 bases for V and 10 bases for J; bases not matched to a gene: 6. CDR3 sequence (DNA): TGTGCCAGCAGCTGGACAGGGTTGGGCTCACCCCTCCACTTT. This gives the protein CASSWTGLGSPLHF.

V and J are TRBV28 and TRBJ2-7, with 7 positions matching TRBD1. Germline V lookup: CDR1 MDHEN, CDR2 SYDVKM. With 6 bases clipped from V and 3 bases from J, the junction kept 14 bases outside the gene matches. The CDR3 is made up of 16 amino acids. CDR3 protein: CASSAYARQGRYEQYF. CDR3 in DNA: TGTGCCAGCAGCGCCTACGCCCGACAGGGCCGCTACGAGCAGTACTTC.

V and J are TRBV28 and TRBJ2-7; 11 bases are shared with TRBD1. The CDR3 has 15 amino acids. Germline V gene sequence: CDR1 MDHEN, CDR2 SYDVKM. Unmatched junction bases numbered 11, after V lost 6 bases and J lost 7 bases. The CDR3: CASRNPGTGGWEQYF. CDR3 sequence (DNA): TGTGCCAGCAGAAACCCCGGGACAGGGGGGTGGGAGCAGTACTTC.

Here the CDR3 reads CASAPQRGGSTEAFF. The CDR3 DNA reads TGTGCCTCAGCGCCCCAGCGTGGAGGGAGCACTGAAGCTTTCTTT. The chain employs TRBV6-5 and TRBJ1-1; D remains ambiguous. The germline gives CDR1 MNHEY, CDR2 SVGAGI. V was trimmed by 11 bases and J by 4 bases, leaving 23 bases between them. CDR3 size: 15 residues.

The chain links TRBV7-2 to TRBJ2-5; tentatively, D is TRBD1 or TRBD2 (5 bases each). V shed 1 base and J shed 7 bases, with 16 bases lying between them. This CDR3 has 15 residues. Germline assignment: CDR1 SGHTA and CDR2 FQGNSA. DNA of the CDR3: TGTGCCAGCAGCTTAGTTTATGGGGGAGCCGTGACCCAGTACTTC. As protein: CASSLVYGGAVTQYF.

This clone came up once. The chain has TRBV4-2 and TRBJ2-2; 8 nucleotides align to TRBD2. CDR3 length: 15 residues. J was trimmed by 0 bases and V by 4 bases; bases with no gene match: 1. The V gene's germline CDR1 is LGHNA and CDR2 YNFKEQ. The CDR3 nucleotides are TGTGCCAGCAGCCTCGGGGGGGCGAACACCGGGGAGCTGTTTTTT. It codes for CASSLGGANTGELFF.